The sequence of this T cell receptor (beta chain) was determined in a study of T cell responses to AZD1222 COVID-19 vaccine (dated by TCRdb to the early 2020s). In terms of the full investigation: Because spike-specific TCR depth and breadth did not differ between the two schedules, AZD1222 recipients who got a second dose at roughly 4 weeks were pooled with those who got a second dose at roughly 12 weeks. Enrollment into the trials was organized by age into subgroups of 18-55, 56-69 and 70-plus years, and those subgroups contained about 150, 27 and 61 TCR-sequenced participants, respectively. TCR sequencing was performed for 230 to 250 trial participants, of whom around 200 were given two doses of AZD1222 and around 25 were given two doses of MenACWY control vaccine.

The CDR3 regions of human TCRbeta chains were subjected to immunosequencing. The original pipeline was this. Repertoire TCRs were matched against a reference library of SARS-CoV-2-specific TCRs generated with the MIRA antigen-specificity platform. Breadth meant the fraction of unique TCRs that were SARS-CoV-2-associated, whereas depth meant the fraction of total T cells that were SARS-CoV-2-associated. Using the MIRA data, each spike-specific TCR was mapped to the spike region that the TCR reacts to and placed in a CD4 or CD8 class. Log10-transformed breadth and depth values were compared by one-way ANOVA with Sidak's multiple comparisons tests. The table comes from immuneACCESS by way of TCRdb, which keeps in-frame sequences with V and J called. Part of the clones is missing from these tables; in studies checked, under half for an unresolved V gene and the rest for unknown reasons. That table gives V, J and clone size, and the DNA gave D and trimming. This sample comprises about 150,000 clones, about 87% of them detected only once. The ten largest clones represent around 3.1% of the sample.

The time point label of this sample denotes: baseline before first vaccination. Vaccinee samples were obtained from the UK trials COV001 and COV002, which included a single-blind randomized controlled phase 2/3 trial of AZD1222 (ChAdOx1 nCoV-19) in healthy adults. For TCRbeta chain sequencing, PBMC samples from trial participants were taken at day 0 and at day 28 after the second dose. Here is what the overall study found, with its caveats: In the small 56-69-year group, the increase in depth fell short of significance, most likely because of low power. Because no day 14 peak-response samples were available, the repertoires could be characterized only after the peak T cell response. Most participants were white British and females outnumbered males, and the authors suggested that clonal diversity may have been underestimated. The vaccine-associated CD4 TCRs covered the entire spike protein, and the dominant responses fell in regions 160-218 and 743-854. Conclusions about previously exposed vaccinees are limited because only six or seven AZD1222 recipients were SARS-CoV-2 seropositive at baseline. Reportedly, almost half of the unique spike-specific TCRs recognized epitopes lying outside the regions that are mutated in the B.1.351 and B.1.1.7 variants. Spike-specific TCR breadth and depth rose significantly after two AZD1222 doses compared with day 0 and with MenACWY recipients.

The CDR3 runs 13 amino acids, cysteine and phenylalanine included. Only the CDR3 DNA is retained, 39 bases long and in frame from the first base. As encoded in the germline V gene, CDR1 is SGHRS while CDR2 is YFSETQ. V is trimmed back by 3 bases and J by 7 bases, and the junction contains 3 bases that no gene match accounts for. As concerns this clone: Its antigen is currently not known. No qualities accompany the bases; no much larger clone lies one base away.

This specimen was peripheral blood, taken on day 0 of AZD1222 vaccination. This chain is built from TRBV5-1 and TRBJ2-2, with 7 bases matching TRBD1. This receptor was identified in an adult in good health. The CDR3: CASSSTGFGELFF. The DNA is TGCGCCAGCAGCTCGACAGGGTTCGGGGAGCTGTTTTTT.